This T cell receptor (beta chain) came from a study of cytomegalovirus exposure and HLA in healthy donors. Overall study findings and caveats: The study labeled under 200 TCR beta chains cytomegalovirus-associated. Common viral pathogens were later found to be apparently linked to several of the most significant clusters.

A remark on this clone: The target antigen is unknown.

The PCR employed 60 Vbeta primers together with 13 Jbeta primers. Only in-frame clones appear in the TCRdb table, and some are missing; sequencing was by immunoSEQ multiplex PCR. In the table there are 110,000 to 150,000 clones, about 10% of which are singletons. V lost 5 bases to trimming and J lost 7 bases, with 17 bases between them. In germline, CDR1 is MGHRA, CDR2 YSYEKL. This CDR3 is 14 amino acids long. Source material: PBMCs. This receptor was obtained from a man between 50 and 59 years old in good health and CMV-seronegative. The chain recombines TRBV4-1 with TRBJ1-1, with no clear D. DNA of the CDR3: TGCGCCAGCAGCTTAGACTGGCAACCGATTGAAGCTTTCTTT. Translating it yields CASSLDWQPIEAFF.